Listed below are T cell receptor beta chains from one sample, sequenced in a study of T cells in Graves' hyperthyroidism and ophthalmopathy. TCRdb used MiXCR to reprocess the multiplex PCR reads, holding one entry per CDR3 protein. The data contain 300,000 to 450,000 distinct CDR3 sequences, more than 11% of them singletons. Material: blood. These TCRs come from a woman aged 60-70 years with Graves' hyperthyroidism. Both conserved end residues are part of each CDR3. The order of the fields is CDR3 protein, CDR3 DNA, V gene, D gene, J gene, clone size. The D gene is left open where the match is weak. Size tells how often a clone was seen (once, few, many) or the class of an expanded clone, and some rows leave it out.

CDR3 protein: CASSPTSGAYNEQSF
CDR3 DNA: TGCGCCAGCTCCCCCACTAGCGGTGCCTACAATGAGCAGTCCTTC
V gene: TRBV5-1
D gene: TRBD2
J gene: TRBJ2-1
clone size: .

CDR3 protein: CASSLQGAPSTDTQYF
CDR3 DNA: TGTGCCAGTAGTCTTCAAGGGGCGCCTAGCACAGATACGCAGTATTTT
V gene: TRBV19
D gene: .
J gene: TRBJ2-3
clone size: .

CDR3 protein: CASCKQPSSYNEQFF
CDR3 DNA: TGTGCCAGCTGCAAACAACCGAGCTCCTACAATGAGCAGTTCTTC
V gene: TRBV9
D gene: .
J gene: TRBJ2-1
clone size: few

CDR3 protein: CASSANGGAETQYF
CDR3 DNA: TGTGCCAGCAGCGCAAACGGGGGGGCAGAGACCCAGTACTTC
V gene: TRBV7-2
D gene: TRBD2
J gene: TRBJ2-5
clone size: many

CDR3 protein: CASLRTAQETQYF
CDR3 DNA: TGTGCCAGCTTACGGACAGCTCAAGAGACCCAGTACTTC
V gene: TRBV7-9
D gene: .
J gene: TRBJ2-5
clone size: many

CDR3 protein: CASLSVGSQETQYF
CDR3 DNA: TGTGCCAGCCTATCGGTGGGGTCCCAAGAGACCCAGTACTTC
V gene: TRBV11-2
D gene: .
J gene: TRBJ2-5
clone size: .

CDR3 protein: CASSDSPNTGELFF
CDR3 DNA: TGTGCCAGCAGCGATTCCCCGAACACCGGGGAGCTGTTTTTT
V gene: TRBV5-5
D gene: .
J gene: TRBJ2-2
clone size: few

CDR3 protein: CASSEDHYEQYF
CDR3 DNA: TGTGCCAGCAGCGAGGACCACTACGAGCAGTACTTC
V gene: TRBV7-8
D gene: .
J gene: TRBJ2-7
clone size: many

CDR3 protein: CASGTDNYGYTF
CDR3 DNA: TGTGCCAGCGGGACAGATAACTATGGCTACACCTTC
V gene: TRBV11-2
D gene: TRBD1
J gene: TRBJ1-2
clone size: many

CDR3 protein: CASSLMQGTDTQYF
CDR3 DNA: TGTGCCAGCAGCTTAATGCAGGGAACAGATACGCAGTATTTT
V gene: TRBV7-3
D gene: .
J gene: TRBJ2-3
clone size: many

CDR3 protein: CASSQARDRGAIGYTF
CDR3 DNA: TGCGCCAGCAGCCAAGCACGCGACAGGGGGGCTATCGGCTACACCTTC
V gene: TRBV4-1
D gene: TRBD1
J gene: TRBJ1-2
clone size: few

CDR3 protein: CASSIRDRFLNTGELFF
CDR3 DNA: TGTGCCAGTAGTATACGAGACAGATTCTTGAACACCGGGGAGCTGTTTTTT
V gene: TRBV19
D gene: .
J gene: TRBJ2-2
clone size: few

CDR3 protein: CASSLWGAFYGYTF
CDR3 DNA: TGTGCCAGCAGTTTGTGGGGGGCTTTCTATGGCTACACCTTC
V gene: TRBV28
D gene: .
J gene: TRBJ1-2
clone size: many

CDR3 protein: CASSDGVAGGETQYF
CDR3 DNA: TGTGCCAGCAGTGATGGGGTAGCGGGAGGAGAGACCCAGTACTTC
V gene: TRBV2
D gene: TRBD2
J gene: TRBJ2-5
clone size: many

CDR3 protein: CASSEDRVPNQPQHF
CDR3 DNA: TGTGCCAGCAGTGAGGACAGGGTGCCCAATCAGCCCCAGCATTTT
V gene: TRBV6-1
D gene: TRBD1
J gene: TRBJ1-5
clone size: many

CDR3 protein: CASSLAWGQLYGNTVYF
CDR3 DNA: TGTGCCAGCAGCTTAGCGTGGGGACAGCTTTACGGAAACACCGTATATTTT
V gene: TRBV7-2
D gene: TRBD1
J gene: TRBJ1-3
clone size: few

CDR3 protein: CSARFRGGTYNEQFF
CDR3 DNA: TGCAGTGCTAGATTCCGGGGGGGAACCTACAATGAGCAGTTCTTC
V gene: TRBV20-1
D gene: TRBD2
J gene: TRBJ2-1
clone size: many

CDR3 protein: CASSPPLAGEHNEQFF
CDR3 DNA: TGCGCCAGCAGCCCGCCTTTAGCGGGGGAACACAATGAGCAGTTCTTC
V gene: TRBV5-1
D gene: TRBD2
J gene: TRBJ2-1
clone size: many

CDR3 protein: CASSLPQGSYNEQFF
CDR3 DNA: TGTGCCAGCTCACTCCCACAGGGGTCCTACAATGAGCAGTTCTTC
V gene: TRBV18
D gene: TRBD1
J gene: TRBJ2-1
clone size: .

CDR3 protein: CASSERTGGLETQYF
CDR3 DNA: TGTGCCAGCAGCGAACGGACAGGGGGCTTGGAGACCCAGTACTTC
V gene: TRBV11-2
D gene: TRBD1
J gene: TRBJ2-5
clone size: many

CDR3 protein: CASSPDRNFYGYTF
CDR3 DNA: TGCGCCAGCAGTCCGGACAGAAATTTCTATGGCTACACCTTC
V gene: TRBV4-1
D gene: .
J gene: TRBJ1-2
clone size: .

CDR3 protein: CASSPGVGDAEAFF
CDR3 DNA: TGTGCCAGCAGCCCGGGCGTTGGGGACGCTGAAGCTTTCTTT
V gene: TRBV7-9
D gene: .
J gene: TRBJ1-1
clone size: .

CDR3 protein: CAFSGTSAYNEQFF
CDR3 DNA: TGTGCCTTCTCCGGGACTAGCGCTTACAATGAGCAGTTCTTC
V gene: TRBV30
D gene: TRBD2
J gene: TRBJ2-1
clone size: many

CDR3 protein: CASSATSGSWADTQYF
CDR3 DNA: TGTGCCAGCAGCGCCACTAGCGGGAGCTGGGCAGATACGCAGTATTTT
V gene: TRBV9
D gene: TRBD2
J gene: TRBJ2-3
clone size: many

CDR3 protein: CASSGKPGQGAWEQFF
CDR3 DNA: TGTGCCAGCAGTGGAAAACCGGGACAGGGGGCTTGGGAGCAGTTCTTC
V gene: TRBV6-1
D gene: TRBD1
J gene: TRBJ2-1
clone size: few

CDR3 protein: CASSARTGIGYTF
CDR3 DNA: TGTGCCAGCAGCGCTCGGACAGGGATTGGCTACACCTTC
V gene: TRBV9
D gene: TRBD1
J gene: TRBJ1-2
clone size: .

CDR3 protein: CATSQYMENEKLFF
CDR3 DNA: TGTGCCACCAGCCAATACATGGAGAATGAAAAACTGTTTTTT
V gene: TRBV15
D gene: .
J gene: TRBJ1-4
clone size: .

CDR3 protein: CASSLASGSPDTQYF
CDR3 DNA: TGTGCCAGCAGCTTAGCCAGCGGGAGCCCAGATACGCAGTATTTT
V gene: TRBV11-2
D gene: TRBD2
J gene: TRBJ2-3
clone size: many

CDR3 protein: CAIGTVGNTIYF
CDR3 DNA: TGTGCCATCGGGACCGTTGGAAACACCATATATTTT
V gene: TRBV10-3
D gene: .
J gene: TRBJ1-3
clone size: few

CDR3 protein: CSAKGLAGLQFF
CDR3 DNA: TGCAGTGCTAAAGGACTAGCGGGACTCCAGTTCTTC
V gene: TRBV20-1
D gene: TRBD2
J gene: TRBJ2-1
clone size: many

CDR3 protein: CAWSVLSRDEQYF
CDR3 DNA: TGTGCCTGGAGTGTACTATCCCGTGACGAGCAGTACTTC
V gene: TRBV30
D gene: .
J gene: TRBJ2-7
clone size: .

CDR3 protein: CASSSSGTGPYEQYF
CDR3 DNA: TGTGCCAGCAGCAGCTCCGGGACAGGCCCCTACGAGCAGTACTTC
V gene: TRBV7-3
D gene: TRBD1
J gene: TRBJ2-7
clone size: few

CDR3 protein: CASSLEDIDRPQYF
CDR3 DNA: TGTGCCAGCAGCTTAGAGGACATCGACAGGCCCCAGTACTTC
V gene: TRBV11-2
D gene: .
J gene: TRBJ2-5
clone size: many

CDR3 protein: CSASAPRAGSSTDTQYF
CDR3 DNA: TGCAGTGCTAGCGCTCCGAGGGCCGGATCTAGCACAGATACGCAGTATTTT
V gene: TRBV20-1
D gene: .
J gene: TRBJ2-3
clone size: many

CDR3 protein: CASSFRKTYEQYF
CDR3 DNA: TGTGCCAGCAGCTTTAGGAAAACCTACGAGCAGTACTTC
V gene: TRBV3-1
D gene: .
J gene: TRBJ2-7
clone size: many

CDR3 protein: CASSPQGHTEAFF
CDR3 DNA: TGTGCCAGCAGTCCACAGGGCCACACTGAAGCTTTCTTT
V gene: TRBV27
D gene: .
J gene: TRBJ1-1
clone size: many

CDR3 protein: CASSFWAGNTEAFF
CDR3 DNA: TGTGCCAGCAGTTTCTGGGCAGGGAACACTGAAGCTTTCTTT
V gene: TRBV27
D gene: .
J gene: TRBJ1-1
clone size: many

CDR3 protein: CASSFGARDTQYF
CDR3 DNA: TGTGCCAGCAGCTTTGGGGCGCGGGATACGCAGTATTTT
V gene: TRBV7-2
D gene: .
J gene: TRBJ2-3
clone size: many

CDR3 protein: CAHARDSRLHEQFF
CDR3 DNA: TGTGCGCATGCGCGGGACAGTAGGCTTCATGAGCAGTTCTTC
V gene: TRBV30
D gene: .
J gene: TRBJ2-1
clone size: .

CDR3 protein: CASSHFRLSNEQFF
CDR3 DNA: TGCGCCAGCAGCCATTTCAGGCTTTCCAATGAGCAGTTCTTC
V gene: TRBV4-1
D gene: .
J gene: TRBJ2-1
clone size: .

CDR3 protein: CASSIQGDEQFF
CDR3 DNA: TGTGCCAGCAGTATCCAGGGGGATGAGCAGTTCTTC
V gene: TRBV6-1
D gene: TRBD1
J gene: TRBJ2-1
clone size: many

CDR3 protein: CASSSPGNTIYF
CDR3 DNA: TGTGCCAGTAGCTCCCCTGGAAACACCATATATTTT
V gene: TRBV19
D gene: .
J gene: TRBJ1-3
clone size: .

CDR3 protein: CASSLQGNTEAFF
CDR3 DNA: TGTGCCAGCAGCTTACAGGGGAACACTGAAGCTTTCTTT
V gene: TRBV5-1
D gene: .
J gene: TRBJ1-1
clone size: medium-sized

CDR3 protein: CASSLAGKMGSGNTIYF
CDR3 DNA: TGTGCCAGTAGTCTTGCCGGGAAAATGGGCTCTGGAAACACCATATATTTT
V gene: TRBV19
D gene: .
J gene: TRBJ1-3
clone size: .

CDR3 protein: CASRRPGLAADTQYF
CDR3 DNA: TGTGCCAGCAGACGGCCGGGACTAGCAGCAGATACGCAGTATTTT
V gene: TRBV11-2
D gene: TRBD2
J gene: TRBJ2-3
clone size: many

CDR3 protein: CASSFLGGNTEAFF
CDR3 DNA: TGTGCCAGCAGCTTCCTTGGGGGGAACACTGAAGCTTTCTTT
V gene: TRBV11-2
D gene: .
J gene: TRBJ1-1
clone size: many

CDR3 protein: CSLSGLGPVDTQYF
CDR3 DNA: TGCAGTCTGTCCGGACTGGGACCGGTGGATACGCAGTATTTT
V gene: TRBV29-1
D gene: .
J gene: TRBJ2-3
clone size: once

CDR3 protein: CASSPQVGYLGEQFF
CDR3 DNA: TGTGCCAGCAGTCCCCAAGTCGGCTATCTCGGTGAGCAGTTCTTC
V gene: TRBV3-1
D gene: .
J gene: TRBJ2-1
clone size: many

CDR3 protein: CASRVLAGGPGEQFF
CDR3 DNA: TGTGCCAGCAGAGTACTAGCGGGAGGGCCGGGTGAGCAGTTCTTC
V gene: TRBV11-1
D gene: TRBD2
J gene: TRBJ2-1
clone size: few

CDR3 protein: CASRARGREQYF
CDR3 DNA: TGTGCCAGCAGGGCCAGGGGGCGAGAGCAGTACTTC
V gene: TRBV28
D gene: TRBD1
J gene: TRBJ2-7
clone size: many

CDR3 protein: CSVEKFAGSNYGYTF
CDR3 DNA: TGCAGCGTTGAAAAATTTGCAGGGTCCAACTATGGCTACACCTTC
V gene: TRBV29-1
D gene: .
J gene: TRBJ1-2
clone size: .

CDR3 protein: CASSLWGQGLYEQYF
CDR3 DNA: TGTGCCAGCAGCTTGTGGGGGCAGGGTTTATACGAGCAGTACTTC
V gene: TRBV7-9
D gene: .
J gene: TRBJ2-7
clone size: .

CDR3 protein: CASSALSGQGVFGYTF
CDR3 DNA: TGTGCCAGCAGCGCCTTATCGGGACAGGGGGTGTTTGGCTACACCTTC
V gene: TRBV27
D gene: TRBD1
J gene: TRBJ1-2
clone size: .